The 8 T cell receptor beta chains presented below share a single source sample, sequenced in a study of cytomegalovirus exposure and HLA in healthy donors. PCR employed 60 Vbeta and 13 Jbeta primers. Assay used: immunoSEQ multiplex PCR; TCRdb lists only in-frame clones, some missing. The specimen's table records about 34,000 clones. Source material: PBMCs. These receptor sequences come from a woman between 40 and 55 years old in good health and CMV-seropositive.

The J gene is TRBJ2-1, the V gene TRBV9; perhaps TRBD1 as D (5 bases). The CDR3 length is 14 residues. V lost 4 bases and J 10 bases, leaving 18 bases between the germline ends. Germline CDR1 reads SGDLS; CDR2 reads YYNGEE. The CDR3 protein is CASSPTARDGEQFF. As DNA, the CDR3 is TGTGCCAGCAGCCCTACCGCCAGGGATGGGGAGCAGTTCTTC. Full variable domain (missing parts from reference TRBV9 and TRBJ2-1): DSGVTQTPKHLITATGQRVTLRCSPRSGDLSVYWYQQSLDQGLQFLIQYYNGEERAKGNILERFSAQQFPDLHSELNLSSLELGDSALYFCASSPTARDGEQFFGPGTRLTVL.

The V and J genes are TRBV29-1 and TRBJ1-4; possible D gene TRBD1, 6 bases. The CDR3 has 13 amino acids. Trimming removed 3 bases at V and 8 bases at J, with 13 bases between. CDR1 and CDR2 (germline): SQVTM, ANQGSEA. The CDR3 here is CSVDERGGEKLFF. The CDR3 DNA sequence: TGCAGCGTTGACGAGAGGGGGGGAGAAAAACTGTTTTTT.

A word on this clone: An end of the junction differs from the germline gene, which may be a read error. This chain joins TRBV7-9 and TRBJ2-7; D gene unclear. Germline CDR1 is SEHNR and CDR2 is FQNEAQ (reference sequence). This CDR3 has 12 amino acids. The DNA of the CDR3 is TGTGCCAGCAGCTTAGCCGGGTACGTGCAGTACTTC. Its translation: CASSLAGYVQYF.

The chain carries TRBV5-1 and TRBJ1-2, with 9 bases fitting TRBD1. The CDR3 consists of 13 residues. Germline CDR1 and CDR2: SGHRS and YFSETQ. J gave up 9 bases and V 4 bases, and 7 bases lay outside the gene matches. CDR3 coding DNA: TGCGCCAGCAGCCTTGGACAGGGGAATCGCTACACCTTC. It translates to CASSLGQGNRYTF.

The chain recombines TRBV29-1 with TRBJ1-1; maybe TRBD1 (5 bases). The ends were cut back, 6 bases at V and 7 bases at J, with 12 bases in the middle. CDR1 is SQVTM, CDR2 ANQGSEA, per germline. The CDR3 is made up of 11 amino acids. Here the CDR3 reads CSVEPGIEAFF. CDR3 bases: TGCAGCGTAGAGCCAGGGATTGAAGCTTTCTTT.

The chain has TRBV5-4 and TRBJ1-1; TRBD1 matches 7 bases. This CDR3 is 14 amino acids long. Germline V CDR1 and CDR2: SGHNT, YYREEE (reference sequence). V gave up 6 bases and J gave up 8 bases; unmatched junction bases: 13. CDR3 sequence (DNA): TGTGCCAGCAACCTAAAAGGGGGCCGCCCCGAAGCTTTCTTT. Protein sequence: CASNLKGGRPEAFF.

This chain links TRBV6-1 with TRBJ2-3, with 11 nucleotides matching TRBD2. Germline V gene data show CDR1 as MNHNS and CDR2 as SASEGT. The CDR3 loop spans 15 amino acids. V was clipped by 1 base and J by 8 bases; unmatched bases: 5. The CDR3 sequence: CASSEVAGGPGTQYF. For the CDR3, the DNA is TGTGCCAGCAGTGAAGTAGCGGGAGGGCCGGGTACGCAGTATTTT.

The gene calls are TRBV19 and TRBJ1-1; tentative D call: TRBD1 (5 bases). Germline CDR1 and CDR2: LNHDA and SQIVND (reference sequence). With 2 bases removed from V and 6 bases from J, the gap between germline ends came to 16 bases. The length of the CDR3 is 15 residues. CDR3 nucleotide sequence: TGTGCCAGTAGTATAATAGGCCAGGGAACCCCTGAAGCTTTCTTT. It codes for CASSIIGQGTPEAFF.